One sample yielded the 28 T cell receptor beta chains listed below, sequenced in a study of T cells in pancreatic ductal adenocarcinoma. The selected patients with pancreatic ductal adenocarcinoma had surgery but no neoadjuvant therapy. Data came from immunoSEQ multiplex PCR; TCRdb stores just in-frame clones and leaves some out. The sample lists 100,000 or so clones, 90% to 95% seen once, with about 3.4% in the top ten. The sample consisted of PBMCs. The source of these receptors is a human donor with pancreatic ductal adenocarcinoma.

The V and J genes are TRBV7-3 and TRBJ2-3, with 8 bases identical to TRBD1. J was trimmed by 2 bases and V by 5 bases; bases with no gene match: 6. The germline V gene encodes CDR1 SGHTA and CDR2 FQGTGA. The CDR3 runs to 15 residues. In nucleotides, the CDR3 is TGTGCCAGCAGCGCGACAGGGGCGATCACAGATACGCAGTATTTT. This sequence encodes CASSATGAITDTQYF.

CDR3 sequence: CASSGGGRRYNEQFF. CDR3 in DNA: TGTGCCAGCAGCGGGGGGGGCAGGCGGTACAATGAGCAGTTCTTC. This chain connects TRBV9 to TRBJ2-1; D is perhaps TRBD2 (7 bases). V was cut by 3 bases and J by 4 bases, with 14 bases left in between. Germline CDR1 reads SGDLS; CDR2 reads YYNGEE. This CDR3 spans 15 amino acids.

The V gene is TRBV6-5, the J gene TRBJ2-7, with no clear D. The V end was cut by 2 bases, the J end by 2 bases, with 7 bases between. In germline, CDR1 is MNHEY, CDR2 SVGAGI. CDR3 length: 13 amino acids. The CDR3 bases are TGTGCCAGCAGTTACCCTCCCGCCTACGAGCAGTACTTC. The encoded protein is CASSYPPAYEQYF.

The count of this clone is one. The V gene is TRBV18, the J gene TRBJ2-4, with 10 bases aligning to TRBD2. Looked up from germline, CDR1 is KGHSH and CDR2 is LQKENI. The CDR3 is 16 residues long. Unmatched junction bases numbered 8, after V lost 3 bases and J lost 6 bases. CDR3 sequence reads: CASSPIAGGGGNIQYF. The CDR3 coding sequence is TGTGCCAGCTCACCGATAGCGGGAGGTGGCGGAAACATTCAGTACTTC.

This chain joins TRBV30 and TRBJ1-1; the D gene is possibly TRBD1 (6 bases). The CDR3 consists of 14 residues. In germline, CDR1 is GTSNPN, CDR2 SVGIG (reference sequence). V was cut by 1 base and J by 4 bases, with 13 bases left in between. CDR3 amino acids: CAWSGLQGGTEAFF. The CDR3, as DNA: TGTGCCTGGAGTGGACTTCAAGGGGGCACTGAAGCTTTCTTT.

This rearrangement joins TRBV18 to TRBJ1-6; 9 positions agree with TRBD1. CDR3 length: 13 amino acids. Germline-derived CDR1 and CDR2 are KGHSH and LQKENI. The ends lost 3 bases at V and 14 bases at J; junction bases unmatched: 5. CDR3 sequence: CASSPWTGEALHF. CDR3 DNA sequence: TGTGCCAGCTCACCCTGGACAGGGGAAGCCCTCCACTTT.

The genes are TRBV6-5 and TRBJ2-3, with 8 bases matching TRBD1. V shed 10 bases, J shed 4 bases, and the junction held 13 bases outside the gene matches. The CDR3 spans 15 residues. Germline V CDR1 and CDR2: MNHEY, SVGAGI. For the CDR3, the DNA is TGTGCCATGGGAGACAGGGGCGGAGTAGCAGATACGCAGTATTTT. It translates to CAMGDRGGVADTQYF.

The chain combines TRBV7-9 with TRBJ2-7; the D gene is possibly TRBD2 (5 bases). The CDR3 runs to 18 residues. CDR1 is SEHNR and CDR2 is FQNEAQ in the germline V gene (reference sequence). Trimming cost V 6 bases and J 7 bases, with 31 bases left between them. In DNA form, the CDR3 reads TGTGCCAGCAGTCCGGATTTCGGGATTGGGCGGGTGCGCTGGGAGCAGTACTTC. This translates into CASSPDFGIGRVRWEQYF. Full variable domain (rest looked up from reference TRBV7-9 and TRBJ2-7): DTGVSQNPRHKITKRGQNVTFRCDPISEHNRLYWYRQTLGQGPEFLTYFQNEAQLEKSRLLSDRFSAERPKGSFSTLEIQRTEQGDSAMYLCASSPDFGIGRVRWEQYFGPGTRLTVT.

The rearrangement links TRBV10-3 to TRBJ2-1, with 9 bases fitting TRBD2. The CDR3 covers 15 residues. CDR1 ENHRY and CDR2 SYGVKD come from the germline V gene. J lost 9 bases, V lost 4 bases, and 10 bases had no gene match. The CDR3 coding sequence is TGTGCCATCAGTGTGAGGATAGCGGGAGAGGGTGAGCAGTTCTTC. Its protein is CAISVRIAGEGEQFF.

The chain employs TRBV18 and TRBJ2-2, with 7 bases aligning to TRBD1. The CDR3 is 13 amino acids. The germline V gene encodes CDR1 KGHSH and CDR2 LQKENI. After removal of 6 bases from V and 6 bases from J, the junction contained 4 bases not matched to a gene. The CDR3 coding sequence is TGTGCCAGCTCGCCTGACAGGGCCGGGGAGCTGTTTTTT. Translation gives CASSPDRAGELFF.

This sequence joins TRBV11-2 and TRBJ2-1; 12 bases are shared with TRBD1. This CDR3 has 13 residues. Germline V gene sequence: CDR1 SGHAT, CDR2 FQNNGV. Trimming at V came to 6 bases and at J to 15 bases, leaving 9 bases not matched to a gene. CDR3 region: CASRRTGTGGTFF. DNA of the CDR3: TGTGCCAGCAGACGCACCGGGACAGGGGGCACGTTCTTC.

The chain links TRBV29-1 to TRBJ2-5, with a weak D call TRBD1 (5 bases). This CDR3 has 13 residues. The V gene lost 3 bases and the J gene lost 5 bases, with 13 bases spanning the gap. Germline CDR1 reads SQVTM; CDR2 reads ANQGSEA. CDR3: CSVDQGPPETQYF. The CDR3 region has the DNA TGCAGCGTTGATCAGGGTCCCCCTGAGACCCAGTACTTC.

The chain links TRBV10-3 to TRBJ2-6; D is unclear. V was cut by 8 bases and J by 0 bases, with 8 bases left in between. The length of the CDR3 is 14 residues. In germline, CDR1 is ENHRY, CDR2 SYGVKD. CDR3 protein: CAISEISGANVLTF. CDR3 nucleotides: TGTGCCATCTCTGAGATCTCTGGGGCCAACGTCCTGACTTTC.

CDR3 sequence reads: CASSLELTANYGYTF. The CDR3 DNA reads TGCGCCAGCAGCTTGGAACTGACAGCTAACTATGGCTACACCTTC. The chain employs TRBV5-1 and TRBJ1-2, with a weak D call TRBD1 (5 bases). Germline CDR1 SGHRS, CDR2 YFSETQ. The CDR3 loop spans 15 amino acids. V lost 0 bases and J lost 0, with 9 bases in between.

This clone occurred a few times. The chain employs TRBV15 and TRBJ2-7; TRBD1 might be the D (9 bases). The germline gives CDR1 LNHNV, CDR2 YYDKDF (reference sequence). The V and J ends lost 8 bases and 2 bases respectively, with 19 bases between them. This CDR3 has 15 amino acids. CDR3 region: CATREGTGWTYEQYF. The CDR3 nucleotides read TGTGCCACCCGGGAGGGGACAGGGTGGACCTACGAGCAGTACTTC.

The chain has TRBV7-9 and TRBJ2-7, with D perhaps TRBD2 (6 bases). The CDR3 is 14 amino acids. Germline-derived CDR1 and CDR2 are SEHNR and FQNEAQ (reference sequence). Deletions cut 5 bases from V and 0 bases from J, with 11 bases between. The CDR3 bases are TGTGCCAGCAGCCGGACGGGGGACTCCTACGAGCAGTACTTC. It specifies CASSRTGDSYEQYF.

The J gene is TRBJ2-5, the V gene TRBV27, with D tentatively TRBD2 (5 bases). The CDR3 has 14 amino acids. Germline V gene lookup returns CDR1 MNHEY and CDR2 SMNVEV (reference sequence). V was trimmed by 5 bases and J by 5 bases, leaving 15 bases between them. DNA for the CDR3: TGTGCCAGCAGTCCGTCCCTAGCTCTGGAGACCCAGTACTTC. Translating it yields CASSPSLALETQYF.

The chain uses TRBV5-1 and TRBJ2-7; 7 nucleotides match TRBD1. CDR1 SGHRS and CDR2 YFSETQ come from the germline V gene. CDR3 size: 16 residues. V trimming: 0 bases; J trimming: 2 bases; junction bases outside the gene matches: 8. CDR3 sequence reads: CASSLGGTVYTYEQYF. CDR3 bases: TGCGCCAGCAGCTTGGGGGGGACAGTTTATACCTACGAGCAGTACTTC.

The genes are TRBV5-1 and TRBJ1-3; no clear D. Trimming removed 1 base at V and 4 bases at J, with 9 bases between. Germline V gene lookup returns CDR1 SGHRS and CDR2 YFSETQ. The CDR3 has 14 amino acids. This chain's CDR3 is CASSLTQAGNTIYF. DNA of the CDR3: TGCGCCAGCAGCTTGACGCAGGCGGGAAACACCATATATTTT.

The rearrangement joins TRBV5-6 to TRBJ2-5; D not certain. CDR3 length: 13 residues. From germline, CDR1 is SGHDT and CDR2 YYEEEE. Trimming took off 0 bases at V and 7 bases at J, with 10 bases between the two ends. CDR3 residues: CASSLGQVGTQYF. CDR3 nucleotide sequence: TGTGCCAGCAGCTTGGGGCAGGTGGGGACCCAGTACTTC.

The chain recombines TRBV6-9 with TRBJ2-5, with TRBD2 identical over 8 bases. The CDR3 loop spans 15 amino acids. Per germline, CDR1 MNHGY and CDR2 SVAAGI. CDR3 in amino acids: CRLLTSDRRFETQYF. In DNA form, the CDR3 reads TGTCGACTTTTGACTAGCGACAGGCGGTTTGAGACCCAGTACTTC.

The chain combines TRBV19 with TRBJ2-7, with 11 bases matching TRBD1. Unmatched junction bases numbered 3, after V lost 3 bases and J lost 5 bases. Germline assignment: CDR1 LNHDA and CDR2 SQIVND (reference sequence). The length of the CDR3 is 14 residues. CDR3 loop: CASSMDRGHHEQYF. CDR3 DNA: TGTGCCAGTAGTATGGACAGGGGGCACCACGAGCAGTACTTC.

This sequence joins TRBV10-1 and TRBJ2-7; 8 positions match TRBD2. CDR1 is WNHNN and CDR2 is SYGVQD in the germline V gene (reference sequence). Germline trimming cut 3 bases from V and 4 bases from J; bases unmatched to any gene: 5. This CDR3 is built from 14 residues. The CDR3 loop is CASSDVTSEYEQYF. Here the CDR3 DNA reads TGCGCCAGCAGTGACGTGACTAGCGAGTACGAGCAGTACTTC.

The chain combines TRBV6-4 with TRBJ2-3, with D maybe TRBD1 (5 bases). The V and J ends lost 0 bases and 6 bases respectively, with 13 bases between them. CDR3 size: 15 residues. CDR1 is MRHNA and CDR2 is SNTAGT in the germline V gene. The CDR3 DNA reads TGTGCCAGCAGTGACTCGTTCCGCCCAGGGGATACGCAGTATTTT. It specifies CASSDSFRPGDTQYF.

The chain uses TRBV2 and TRBJ1-5, with D maybe TRBD1 (5 bases). The CDR3 has 14 amino acids. Germline CDR1 is SNHLY and CDR2 is FYNNEI. Trimming stripped 7 bases from V and 8 bases from J, with 18 bases between. CDR3 nucleotides: TGTGCCAGCAAATCGTTAACAGGAGGGGAGCCCCAGCATTTT. It codes for CASKSLTGGEPQHF.

V is TRBV7-2 and J is TRBJ2-5; 7 nucleotides line up with TRBD2. This CDR3 is built from 14 residues. CDR1 is SGHTA, CDR2 FQGNSA, per germline. V shed 5 bases, J shed 3 bases, and the junction held 6 bases outside the gene matches. The DNA for the CDR3 is TGTGCCAGCAGCCTCGGGACTATTAAAGAGACCCAGTACTTC. This codes for CASSLGTIKETQYF.

V gene TRBV7-7 combines with J gene TRBJ2-2; TRBD1 matches 9 bases. Losses at the gene ends were 5 bases for V and 5 bases for J; bases not matched to a gene: 6. Germline V gene sequence: CDR1 SSHAT, CDR2 FNYEAQ (reference sequence). This CDR3 is 15 amino acids long. The CDR3 sequence: CASSVGTGYTGELFF. The CDR3 DNA is TGTGCCAGCAGCGTCGGGACAGGGTATACCGGGGAGCTGTTTTTT.

This clone was found once. This chain uses TRBV9 with TRBJ2-3, with 8 bases lining up with TRBD2. V shed 0 bases, J shed 4 bases, and the junction held 1 base outside the gene matches. The CDR3 extends over 14 amino acids. CDR1 SGDLS and CDR2 YYNGEE come from the germline V gene. DNA for the CDR3: TGTGCCAGCAGCGTAGCACTAGCGGCAGATACGCAGTATTTT. Encoded protein: CASSVALAADTQYF.